These 9 T cell receptor beta chains originate from one sample sequenced in a study of blood T cells in healthy people across ages. With a J-beta primer mix and a sample-barcoded 5' primer, a second PCR ran about 7 to 12 cycles. Each CDR3 protein is one row after TCRdb ran MiXCR on the 5' RACE reads. The sample shows over 1,300,000 distinct CDR3 sequences, 45% to 70% of them seen only once. Source material: blood. Every receptor here comes from a man aged 18-30 years in good health.

The V gene is TRBV7-9, the J gene TRBJ2-5, with TRBD2 as a possible D gene (6 bases). The J call may be in error: the DNA end matches TRBJ2-7 better. This CDR3 is built from 15 residues. Per the germline V gene, CDR1 is SEHNR and CDR2 is FQNEAQ (reference sequence). The CDR3 loop reads CASSCVGRESGEQYF. The DNA of the CDR3 is TGTGCCAGCAGCTGCGTTGGGCGGGAAAGCGGCGAGCAGTACTTC.

The CDR3 region has the DNA TGCGCCAGCAGCGAGGGACAGGGGAACGGGGATACGCAGTATTTT. Its translation: CASSEGQGNGDTQYF. This chain links TRBV5-1 with TRBJ2-3; 10 bases map to TRBD1. Germline lookup yields CDR1 SGHRS and CDR2 YFSETQ. The ends lost 4 bases at V and 6 bases at J; junction bases unmatched: 8. The CDR3 is 15 amino acids.

The chain links TRBV2 to TRBJ2-4; tentatively, D is TRBD1 (6 bases). The J call is uncertain, as TRBJ2-5 better fits the DNA end. This CDR3 is 15 amino acids long. Germline assignment: CDR1 SNHLY and CDR2 FYNNEI. CDR3 DNA sequence: TGTGCCAGCAGTGCCCTAGACAGGAACCAAGAGACCCAGTACTTC. This codes for CASSALDRNQETQYF.

The chain carries TRBV20-1 and TRBJ2-4; D may correspond to TRBD1 or TRBD2 (5 bases each). V was shortened by 3 bases and J by 0 bases, with 21 bases between the two germline ends. The CDR3 is 18 amino acids. Germline V CDR1 and CDR2: DFQATT, SNEGSKA (reference sequence). The CDR3 is CSASPPGANLLAKNIQYF. The DNA of the CDR3 is TGCAGTGCTAGCCCCCCCGGGGCCAACCTCCTAGCCAAAAACATTCAGTACTTC.

The chain is built from TRBV4-1 and TRBJ2-5; 9 bases align to TRBD2. The junction had 4 bases not matched to a gene; V was cut back by 0 bases and J by 2 bases. This CDR3 is built from 16 residues. The germline CDR1 and CDR2 sequences are MGHRA and YSYEKL. The CDR3 is CASSQDHLAGQETQYF. The CDR3 bases are TGCGCCAGCAGCCAAGATCACCTAGCGGGGCAAGAGACCCAGTACTTC.

The chain couples TRBV29-1 to TRBJ2-5, with 11 bases matching TRBD2. CDR1 SQVTM and CDR2 ANQGSEA come from the germline V gene. Trimming at V came to 2 bases and at J to 4 bases, leaving 9 bases not matched to a gene. The CDR3 has 16 residues. This chain's CDR3 is CSVEQSGLAGGETQYF. In DNA, the CDR3 is TGCAGCGTTGAACAGTCTGGCCTAGCGGGAGGAGAGACCCAGTACTTC.

The chain couples TRBV25-1 to TRBJ2-1; no clear D gene. This CDR3 is built from 15 residues. Trimming shortened V by 2 bases and J by 4 bases, and 12 bases separated the two germline ends. Looked up from germline, CDR1 is MGHDK and CDR2 is SYGVNS. The CDR3 sequence: CASSEEAGVYNEQFF. The CDR3 DNA sequence: TGTGCCAGCAGTGAAGAGGCTGGGGTTTACAATGAGCAGTTCTTC.

The chain employs TRBV29-1 and TRBJ2-1; 10 bases fit TRBD2. The ends lost 1 base at V and 3 bases at J; junction bases unmatched: 6. Germline V gene lookup returns CDR1 SQVTM and CDR2 ANQGSEA. The CDR3 loop spans 16 amino acids. CDR3 DNA: TGCAGCGTTGAAGGTGGGACTAGCGATAGCTACAATGAGCAGTTCTTC. Translation: CSVEGGTSDSYNEQFF.

The chain links TRBV6-5 to TRBJ2-3; D remains unclear. Trimming left V 6 bases short and J 7 bases short, with 11 bases between. This CDR3 spans 12 amino acids. CDR1 MNHEY and CDR2 SVGAGI come from the germline V gene. The CDR3 DNA sequence: TGTGCCAGCAGAGGGCCGTCCTATACGCAGTATTTT. It encodes CASRGPSYTQYF.